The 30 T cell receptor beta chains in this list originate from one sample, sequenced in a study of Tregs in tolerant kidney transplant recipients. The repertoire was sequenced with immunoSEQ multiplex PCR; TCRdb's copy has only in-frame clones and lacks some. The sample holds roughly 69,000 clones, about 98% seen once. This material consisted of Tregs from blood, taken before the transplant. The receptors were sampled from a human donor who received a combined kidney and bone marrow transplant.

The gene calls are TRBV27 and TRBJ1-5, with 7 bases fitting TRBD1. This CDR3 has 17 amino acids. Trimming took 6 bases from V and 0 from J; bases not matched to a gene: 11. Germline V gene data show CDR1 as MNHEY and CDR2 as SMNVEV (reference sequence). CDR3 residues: CASRGGQAMYSNQPQHF. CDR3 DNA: TGTGCCAGCAGGGGTGGACAGGCGATGTATAGCAATCAGCCCCAGCATTTT.

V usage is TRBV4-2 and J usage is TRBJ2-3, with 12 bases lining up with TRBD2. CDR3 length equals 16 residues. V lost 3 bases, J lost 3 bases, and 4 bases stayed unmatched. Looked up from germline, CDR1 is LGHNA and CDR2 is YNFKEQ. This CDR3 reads CASSQATSGGTDTQYF. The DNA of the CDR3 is TGTGCCAGCAGCCAGGCAACTAGCGGGGGGACAGATACGCAGTATTTT.

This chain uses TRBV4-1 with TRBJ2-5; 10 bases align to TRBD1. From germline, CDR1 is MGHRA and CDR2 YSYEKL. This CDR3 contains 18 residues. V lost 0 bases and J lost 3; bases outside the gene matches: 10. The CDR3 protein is CASSQERGQGISEETQYF. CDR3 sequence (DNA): TGCGCCAGCAGCCAAGAAAGGGGACAGGGGATTTCGGAAGAGACCCAGTACTTC.

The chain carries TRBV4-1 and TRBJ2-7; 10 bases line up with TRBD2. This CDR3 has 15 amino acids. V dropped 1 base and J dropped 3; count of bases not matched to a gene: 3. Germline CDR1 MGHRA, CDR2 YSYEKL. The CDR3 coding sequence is TGCGCCAGCAGCCAAGGGACTAGCGGTTTCTACGAGCAGTACTTC. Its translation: CASSQGTSGFYEQYF.

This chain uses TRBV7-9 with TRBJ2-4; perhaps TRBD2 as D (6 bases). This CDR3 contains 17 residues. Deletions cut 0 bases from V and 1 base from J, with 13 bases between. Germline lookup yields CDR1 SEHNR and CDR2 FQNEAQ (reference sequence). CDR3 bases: TGTGCCAGCAGCTTAGCGCGGGGTTCCGTGGCCAAAAACATTCAGTACTTC. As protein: CASSLARGSVAKNIQYF.

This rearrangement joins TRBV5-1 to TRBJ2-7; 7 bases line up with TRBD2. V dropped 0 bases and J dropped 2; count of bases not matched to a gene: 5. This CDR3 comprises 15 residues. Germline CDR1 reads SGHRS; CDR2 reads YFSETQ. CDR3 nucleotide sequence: TGCGCCAGCAGCTTGGAACCAGGGACTACCTACGAGCAGTACTTC. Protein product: CASSLEPGTTYEQYF.

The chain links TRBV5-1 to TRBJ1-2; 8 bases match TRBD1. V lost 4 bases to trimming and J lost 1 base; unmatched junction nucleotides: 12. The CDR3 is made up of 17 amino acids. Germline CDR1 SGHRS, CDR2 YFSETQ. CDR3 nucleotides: TGCGCCAGCAGCCCCCAGCGGACAGGGTTCCATAACTATGGCTACACCTTC. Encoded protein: CASSPQRTGFHNYGYTF.

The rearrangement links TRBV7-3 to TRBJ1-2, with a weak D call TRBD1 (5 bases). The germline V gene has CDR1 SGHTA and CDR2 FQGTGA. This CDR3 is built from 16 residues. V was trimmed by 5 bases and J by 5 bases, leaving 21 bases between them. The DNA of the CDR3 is TGTGCCAGCAGCACGATACAGGTGGGTGCGTGGTATGGCTACACCTTC. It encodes CASSTIQVGAWYGYTF. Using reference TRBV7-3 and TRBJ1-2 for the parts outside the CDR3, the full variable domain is GAGVSQTPSNKVTEKGKYVELRCDPISGHTALYWYRQSLGQGPEFLIYFQGTGAADDSGLPNDRFFAVRPEGSVSTLKIQRTERGDSAVYLCASSTIQVGAWYGYTFGSGTRLTVV.

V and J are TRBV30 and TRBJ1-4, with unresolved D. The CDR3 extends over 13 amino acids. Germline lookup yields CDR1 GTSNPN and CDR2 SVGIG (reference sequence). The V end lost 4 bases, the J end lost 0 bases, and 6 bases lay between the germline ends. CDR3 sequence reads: CAWMRATNEKLFF. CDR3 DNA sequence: TGTGCCTGGATGAGGGCAACTAATGAAAAACTGTTTTTT.

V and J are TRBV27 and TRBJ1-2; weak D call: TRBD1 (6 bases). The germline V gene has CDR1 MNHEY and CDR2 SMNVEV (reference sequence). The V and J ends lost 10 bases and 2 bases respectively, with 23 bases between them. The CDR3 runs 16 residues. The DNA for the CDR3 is TGTGCCACCAAAGGGGCCCACCGGGACATCAACTATGGCTACACCTTC. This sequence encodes CATKGAHRDINYGYTF.

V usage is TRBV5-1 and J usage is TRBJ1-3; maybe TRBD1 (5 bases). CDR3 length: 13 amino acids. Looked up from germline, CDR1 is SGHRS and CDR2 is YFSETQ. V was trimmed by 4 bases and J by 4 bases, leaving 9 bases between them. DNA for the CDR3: TGCGCCAGCAGCCCGACAGCGGGAAACACCATATATTTT. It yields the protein CASSPTAGNTIYF. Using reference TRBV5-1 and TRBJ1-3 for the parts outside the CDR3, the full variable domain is KAGVTQTPRYLIKTRGQQVTLSCSPISGHRSVSWYQQTPGQGLQFLFEYFSETQRNKGNFPGRFSGRQFSNSRSEMNVSTLELGDSALYLCASSPTAGNTIYFGEGSWLTVV.

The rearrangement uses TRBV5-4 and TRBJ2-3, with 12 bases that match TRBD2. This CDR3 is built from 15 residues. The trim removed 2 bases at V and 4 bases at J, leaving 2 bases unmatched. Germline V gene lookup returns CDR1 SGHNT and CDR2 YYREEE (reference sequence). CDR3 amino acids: CASSLSSGGADTQYF. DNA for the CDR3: TGTGCCAGCAGCTTATCTAGCGGGGGGGCAGATACGCAGTATTTT. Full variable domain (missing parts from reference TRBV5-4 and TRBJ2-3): ETGVTQSPTHLIKTRGQQVTLRCSSQSGHNTVSWYQQALGQGPQFIFQYYREEENGRGNFPPRFSGLQFPNYSSELNVNALELDDSALYLCASSLSSGGADTQYFGPGTRLTVL.

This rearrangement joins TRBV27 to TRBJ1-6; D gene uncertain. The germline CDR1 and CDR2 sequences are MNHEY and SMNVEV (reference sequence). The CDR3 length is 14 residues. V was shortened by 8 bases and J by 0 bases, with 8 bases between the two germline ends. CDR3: CASGLSSYNSPLHF. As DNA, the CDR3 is TGTGCCAGCGGGCTGAGCTCCTATAATTCACCCCTCCACTTT.

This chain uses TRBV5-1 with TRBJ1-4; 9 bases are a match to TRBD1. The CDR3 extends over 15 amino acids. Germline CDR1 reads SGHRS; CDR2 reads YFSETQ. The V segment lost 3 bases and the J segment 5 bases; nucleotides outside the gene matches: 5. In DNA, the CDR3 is TGCGCCAGCAGCTCGGCCGGGACAGGGAATGAAAAACTGTTTTTT. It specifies CASSSAGTGNEKLFF.

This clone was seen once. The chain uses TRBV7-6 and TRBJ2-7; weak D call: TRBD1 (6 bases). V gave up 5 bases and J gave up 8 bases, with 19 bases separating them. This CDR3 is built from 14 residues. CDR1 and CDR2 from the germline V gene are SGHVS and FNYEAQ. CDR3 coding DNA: TGTGCCAGCAGCGGCCGGGACAAAGAGGTCCAGCAGTACTTC. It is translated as CASSGRDKEVQQYF. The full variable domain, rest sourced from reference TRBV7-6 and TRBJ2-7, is GAGVSQSPRYKVTKRGQDVALRCDPISGHVSLYWYRQALGQGPEFLTYFNYEAQQDKSGLPNDRFSAERPEGSISTLTIQRTEQRDSAMYRCASSGRDKEVQQYFGPGTRLTVT.

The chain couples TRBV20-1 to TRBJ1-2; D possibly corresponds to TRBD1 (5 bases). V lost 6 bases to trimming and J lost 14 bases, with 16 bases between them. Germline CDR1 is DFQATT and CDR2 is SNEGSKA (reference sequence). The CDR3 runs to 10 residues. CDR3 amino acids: CSAGHGVGTF. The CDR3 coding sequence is TGCAGTGCAGGACATGGGGTCGGGACCTTC.

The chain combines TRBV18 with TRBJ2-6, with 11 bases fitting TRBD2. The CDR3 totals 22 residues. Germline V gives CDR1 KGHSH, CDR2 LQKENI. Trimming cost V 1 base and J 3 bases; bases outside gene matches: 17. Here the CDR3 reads CASSPLHKFIAGGPLGANVLTF. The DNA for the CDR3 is TGTGCCAGCTCACCACTCCACAAGTTTATAGCGGGAGGGCCGCTTGGGGCCAACGTCCTGACTTTC. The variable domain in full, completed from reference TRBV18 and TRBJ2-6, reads NAGVMQNPRHLVRRRGQEARLRCSPMKGHSHVYWYRQLPEEGLKFMVYLQKENIIDESGMPKERFSAEFPKEGPSILRIQQVVRGDSAAYFCASSPLHKFIAGGPLGANVLTFGAGSRLTVL.

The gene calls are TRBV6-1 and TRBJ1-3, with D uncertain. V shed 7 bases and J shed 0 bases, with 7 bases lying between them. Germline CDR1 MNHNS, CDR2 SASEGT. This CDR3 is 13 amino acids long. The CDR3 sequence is CASTPTSGNTIYF. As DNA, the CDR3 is TGTGCCAGCACCCCTACCTCTGGAAACACCATATATTTT.

CDR3 residues: CASSQDTLAGGVWEQYF. The CDR3 DNA follows: TGCGCCAGCAGCCAAGACACATTAGCGGGGGGGGTGTGGGAGCAGTACTTC. The chain links TRBV4-3 to TRBJ2-7, with 11 positions matching TRBD2. CDR1 is LGHNA and CDR2 is YSLEER in the germline V gene. Unmatched junction bases numbered 11, after V lost 0 bases and J lost 7 bases. This CDR3 is built from 17 residues.

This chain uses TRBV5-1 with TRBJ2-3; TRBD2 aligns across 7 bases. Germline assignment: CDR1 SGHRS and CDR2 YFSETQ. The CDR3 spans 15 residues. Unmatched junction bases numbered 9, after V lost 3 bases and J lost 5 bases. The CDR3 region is CASSSAASGGDTQYF. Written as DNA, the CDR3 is TGCGCCAGCAGCTCTGCGGCTAGCGGAGGAGATACGCAGTATTTT.

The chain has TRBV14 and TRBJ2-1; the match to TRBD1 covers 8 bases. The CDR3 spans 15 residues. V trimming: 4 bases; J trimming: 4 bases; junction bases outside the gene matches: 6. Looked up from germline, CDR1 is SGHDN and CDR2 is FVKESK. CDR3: CASSPPGQGYNEQFF. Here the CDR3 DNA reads TGTGCCAGCAGCCCCCCTGGACAGGGATACAATGAGCAGTTCTTC.

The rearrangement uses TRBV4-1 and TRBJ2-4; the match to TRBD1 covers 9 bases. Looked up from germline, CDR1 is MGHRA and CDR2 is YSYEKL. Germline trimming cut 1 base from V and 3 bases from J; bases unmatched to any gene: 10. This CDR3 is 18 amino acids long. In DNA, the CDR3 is TGCGCCAGCAGCCAAGGAGCGTCGGACAGGGGAGTCAAAAACATTCAGTACTTC. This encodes CASSQGASDRGVKNIQYF.

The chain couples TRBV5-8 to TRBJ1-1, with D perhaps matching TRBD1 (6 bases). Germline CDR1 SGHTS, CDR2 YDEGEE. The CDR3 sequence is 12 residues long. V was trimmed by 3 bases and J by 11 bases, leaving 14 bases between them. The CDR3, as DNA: TGTGCCAGCAGCTGGGGGCACTTGAGCGCTTTCTTT. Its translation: CASSWGHLSAFF. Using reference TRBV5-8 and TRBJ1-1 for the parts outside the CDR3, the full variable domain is EAGVTQSPTHLIKTRGQQATLRCSPISGHTSVYWYQQALGLGLQFLLWYDEGEERNRGNFPPRFSGRQFPNYSSELNVNALELEDSALYLCASSWGHLSAFFGQGTRLTVV.

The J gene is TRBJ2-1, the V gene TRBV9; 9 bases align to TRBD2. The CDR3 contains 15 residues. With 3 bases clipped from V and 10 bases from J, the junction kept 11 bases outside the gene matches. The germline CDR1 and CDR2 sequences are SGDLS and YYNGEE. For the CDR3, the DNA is TGTGCCAGCAGCGCCACCCCTAGCGGGGCCGCAGAGCAGTTCTTC. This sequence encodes CASSATPSGAAEQFF.

The CDR3 sequence is CASSQGLLLRGTSTDTQYF. The CDR3 bases are TGCGCCAGCAGCCAAGGTCTTCTTCTGCGGGGGACCAGCACAGATACGCAGTATTTT. This chain uses TRBV4-1 with TRBJ2-3; the match to TRBD2 covers 7 bases. Germline V gives CDR1 MGHRA, CDR2 YSYEKL. The CDR3 length is 19 residues. The junction had 13 bases not matched to a gene; V was cut back by 1 base and J by 0 bases.

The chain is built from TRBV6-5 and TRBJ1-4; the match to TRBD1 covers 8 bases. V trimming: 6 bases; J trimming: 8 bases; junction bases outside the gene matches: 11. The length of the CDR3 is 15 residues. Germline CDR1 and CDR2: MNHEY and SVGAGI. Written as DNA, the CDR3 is TGTGCCAGCAGGGACGTTGGCAGGGGGCACGAAAAACTGTTTTTT. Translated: CASRDVGRGHEKLFF.

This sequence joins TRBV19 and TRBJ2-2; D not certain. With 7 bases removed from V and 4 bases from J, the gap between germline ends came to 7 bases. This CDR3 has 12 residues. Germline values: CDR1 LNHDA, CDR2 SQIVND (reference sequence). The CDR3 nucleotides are TGTGCCAGTATTGAGGTCACCGGGGAGCTGTTTTTT. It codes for CASIEVTGELFF.

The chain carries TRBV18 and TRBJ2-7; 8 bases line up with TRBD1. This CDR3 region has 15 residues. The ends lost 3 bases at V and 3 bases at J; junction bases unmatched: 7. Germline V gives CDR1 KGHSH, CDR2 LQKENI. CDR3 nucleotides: TGTGCCAGCTCACCGCGGACAGGGCTAAACTACGAGCAGTACTTC. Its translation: CASSPRTGLNYEQYF. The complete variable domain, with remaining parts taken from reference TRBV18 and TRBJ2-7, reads NAGVMQNPRHLVRRRGQEARLRCSPMKGHSHVYWYRQLPEEGLKFMVYLQKENIIDESGMPKERFSAEFPKEGPSILRIQQVVRGDSAAYFCASSPRTGLNYEQYFGPGTRLTVT.

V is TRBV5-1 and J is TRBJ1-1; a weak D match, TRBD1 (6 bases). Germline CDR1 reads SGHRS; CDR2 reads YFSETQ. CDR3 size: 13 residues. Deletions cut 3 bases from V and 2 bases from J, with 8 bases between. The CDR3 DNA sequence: TGCGCCAGCAGCTGGGGGCTAAACACTGAAGCTTTCTTT. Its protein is CASSWGLNTEAFF.

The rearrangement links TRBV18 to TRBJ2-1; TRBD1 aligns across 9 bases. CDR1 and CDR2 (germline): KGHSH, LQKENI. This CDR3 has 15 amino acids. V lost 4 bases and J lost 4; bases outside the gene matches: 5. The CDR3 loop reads CASSLRQGGYNEQFF. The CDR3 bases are TGTGCCAGCTCACTACGACAGGGGGGTTACAATGAGCAGTTCTTC.